The TCR beta chain described here comes from a study of identical twins (dated by TCRdb to between 2015 and 2016). In the study overall: TCR alpha and beta repertoires from monozygotic twins, unrelated adults of various ages and cord blood were deep-sequenced to test whether fetal clonotypes persist. To rule out contamination, the twin experiments were replicated at different times with different library preparation protocols. Here is what the overall study found, with its caveats: Abundant cord blood beta clonotypes carried fewer insertions; young adult naive repertoires showed a weaker similar trend, while memory repertoires showed none. Out-of-frame TCR alpha sequences shared between twins showed an excess of low generation-probability sequences compared with coincidental sharing between unrelated individuals. In monozygotic twins, out-of-frame TCR alpha sharing was systematically underestimated by recombination models, although the models agreed with sharing between unrelated individuals. Because the same donors could not be followed over many years, conclusions were based on cross-sectional statistical analysis. Zero-insertion analyses could be partly confounded by invariant T cells such as MAIT and iNKT, though diverse VJ usage argued against such confounding for most clonotypes. In beta out-of-frame sequences, excess twin sharing was weaker, because having fewer shared sequences lowered the signal-to-noise ratio.

The germline V end is reduced by 5 bases and the J end by 5 bases; junction bases left unmatched: 7. The CDR3, cysteine through phenylalanine, is 16 amino acids long. Of the read, only the CDR3 DNA is kept; its 48 bases are in frame from base 1. Worth noting for this clonotype: No antigen is known for it. No much larger clone is present one base from it, and per-base qualities are unavailable.

Library method: 5' RACE. The sequencer was an Illumina HiSeq 2000. A universal primer binding site was added through template switching, and the final cDNA carried a unique molecular identifier so that TCR cDNA molecules could be counted accurately. First-strand cDNA for TCR alpha and beta chains was synthesized from specific primers in the conserved constant-segment region. To control for contamination, each cDNA library was double barcoded with a SMART-Mk sample barcode plus Illumina barcodes. TruSeq adapter sequences, together with Illumina sample barcodes, were added in two successive PCR steps. Sequencing of the TCR alpha and beta cDNA libraries was done on the Illumina HiSeq platform using custom primers. From the authors' description of their analysis: MiGEC was used to process raw reads and extract unique molecular identifiers, and MiXCR was used to find CDR3 positions. Recombination models were inferred per individual with the repgenHMM and IGoR tools using an EM algorithm. The tcR package in R was used for shared clonotype analysis, with sharing normalized by the product of cloneset sizes. Out-of-frame nonproductive sequences were analyzed to study raw recombination free of thymic and clonal selection effects. TCRdb took the public reads, trimmed them with fastp at Q25, ran MiXCR for clone calling and kept in-frame beta chains. Rows merge per CDR3 protein into single entries with the most common DNA and genes. None of the V and J calls come from the authors' own analysis; TCRdb made them. The sample profile shows about 1.7 million distinct CDR3 sequences; about 31% of them were found once. In total, the top ten clones hold less than 0.35% of the sample.

Every donor in the study was a healthy Caucasian. The chain uses TRBV12-3 or TRBV12-4 and TRBJ1-6, with 9 central nucleotides matching TRBD1. The source of this sequence is a newborn girl in good health. Sequencing was performed on cord blood. The nucleotides read TGTGCCAGCAGTCCACAGGGGGCCCTCAATAATTCACCCCTCCACTTT. Its protein reads: CASSPQGALNNSPLHF.